One and the same sample provided the 17 T cell receptor beta chains below, sequenced in a study of T cell responses to AZD1222 COVID-19 vaccine. Only in-frame clones appear in the TCRdb table, and some are missing; sequencing was by immunoSEQ multiplex PCR. This sample has 130,000 to 150,000 clones; roughly nine tenths occur once, and the top ten carry around 1.9%. Sequenced here: peripheral blood, sampled on day 0 of AZD1222 vaccination. These receptors came from an adult in good health.

V is TRBV7-2 and J is TRBJ2-7; D tentatively reads TRBD1 or TRBD2 (5 bases each). Germline V gene lookup returns CDR1 SGHTA and CDR2 FQGNSA. V lost 1 base and J lost 4, with 14 bases in between. The CDR3 is 15 amino acids. The CDR3 loop reads CASSLVGDRSYEQYF. CDR3 nucleotides: TGTGCCAGCAGCTTAGTGGGGGACCGAAGTTACGAGCAGTACTTC.

V is TRBV19 and J is TRBJ2-5; D is ambiguous. Germline CDR1 is LNHDA and CDR2 is SQIVND (reference sequence). This CDR3 has 15 residues. V lost 4 bases to trimming and J lost 5 bases, with 17 bases between them. The CDR3 here is CASSRGPGAMETQYF. In DNA, the CDR3 is TGTGCCAGTAGTAGGGGTCCGGGCGCGATGGAGACCCAGTACTTC.

The chain recombines TRBV5-1 with TRBJ2-3; possibly TRBD1 for D (6 bases). Germline V gives CDR1 SGHRS, CDR2 YFSETQ. The CDR3 has 13 amino acids. Deletions cut 7 bases from V and 4 bases from J, with 13 bases between. The CDR3 nucleotides read TGCGCCAGCTCGGCAGGGGCTCCAGATACGCAGTATTTT. Its protein is CASSAGAPDTQYF.

This chain joins TRBV3-1 (or the pseudogene TRBV3-2) and TRBJ2-7, with D uncertain. Germline V gene sequence: CDR1 LGHDT, CDR2 YNNKEL (reference sequence). Trimming stripped 7 bases from V and 0 bases from J, with 10 bases between. The CDR3 runs 13 residues. The CDR3 sequence: CASKAKSSYEQYF. As DNA, the CDR3 is TGTGCCAGCAAAGCTAAGAGCTCCTACGAGCAGTACTTC.

V gene TRBV5-1 combines with J gene TRBJ2-3, with D unclear. This CDR3 spans 14 amino acids. Germline loops: CDR1 SGHRS, CDR2 YFSETQ. Trimming cost V 0 bases and J 3 bases, with 8 bases left between them. The CDR3 reads CASSLVVPTDTQYF. The CDR3 bases are TGCGCCAGCAGCTTGGTAGTTCCAACAGATACGCAGTATTTT. The variable domain in full, completed from reference TRBV5-1 and TRBJ2-3, reads KAGVTQTPRYLIKTRGQQVTLSCSPISGHRSVSWYQQTPGQGLQFLFEYFSETQRNKGNFPGRFSGRQFSNSRSEMNVSTLELGDSALYLCASSLVVPTDTQYFGPGTRLTVL.

The V gene is TRBV3-1 (or the pseudogene TRBV3-2), the J gene TRBJ2-2; D possibly corresponds to TRBD1 (5 bases). Germline lookup yields CDR1 LGHDT and CDR2 YNNKEL (reference sequence). Deletions cut 4 bases from V and 1 base from J, with 7 bases between. The CDR3 spans 14 residues. The CDR3 bases are TGTGCCAGCAGCCGTGGACAGAACACCGGGGAGCTGTTTTTT. Its translation is CASSRGQNTGELFF.

This chain joins TRBV7-2 and TRBJ1-3; D is undetermined. Trimming cost V 10 bases and J 0 bases, with 13 bases left between them. Looked up from germline, CDR1 is SGHTA and CDR2 is FQGNSA. This CDR3 comprises 14 residues. The CDR3 protein is CATRAGVSGNTIYF. The CDR3 region has the DNA TGTGCCACCCGGGCCGGCGTCTCTGGAAACACCATATATTTT.

The V call is TRBV7-2, the J call TRBJ2-7; 10 nucleotides line up with TRBD1. This CDR3 has 15 amino acids. Germline CDR1 is SGHTA and CDR2 is FQGNSA. After removal of 4 bases from V and 7 bases from J, the junction contained 10 bases not matched to a gene. Here the CDR3 DNA reads TGTGCCAGCAGCTACCGGGACAGGGGAGATATAGAGCAGTACTTC. Its protein is CASSYRDRGDIEQYF.

The chain carries TRBV7-2 and TRBJ1-1; unclear D gene. Germline V gene data show CDR1 as SGHTA and CDR2 as FQGNSA. V lost 5 bases, J lost 1 base, and 8 bases lay in between. This CDR3 is 13 amino acids long. This CDR3 is CASSPRRNTEAFF. DNA for the CDR3: TGTGCCAGCAGCCCAAGGAGGAACACTGAAGCTTTCTTT.

In this sample, this clone turned up once. This sequence joins TRBV2 and TRBJ1-2; D might be TRBD1 (6 bases). This CDR3 is 14 amino acids long. Germline CDR1 is SNHLY and CDR2 is FYNNEI. V lost 6 bases to trimming and J lost 1 base, with 12 bases between them. CDR3 sequence: CASRMTGVNYGYTF. CDR3 DNA sequence: TGTGCCAGCAGAATGACAGGCGTTAACTATGGCTACACCTTC.

J is TRBJ2-3 and V is TRBV9; a weak D match, TRBD2 (6 bases). Germline V gives CDR1 SGDLS, CDR2 YYNGEE. The CDR3 sequence is 15 residues long. V dropped 3 bases and J dropped 0 bases, with 11 bases sitting between them. CDR3 protein: CASSAGTHSTDTQYF. CDR3 nucleotide sequence: TGTGCCAGCAGCGCAGGGACTCATAGCACAGATACGCAGTATTTT.

This chain connects TRBV7-2 to TRBJ2-3; D may be TRBD1 (6 bases). Germline values: CDR1 SGHTA, CDR2 FQGNSA. Trimming took 9 bases from V and 3 from J, leaving 16 bases between them. The CDR3 sequence is 14 residues long. This chain's CDR3 is CASGWGPRTDTQYF. The DNA of the CDR3 is TGTGCCAGTGGGTGGGGGCCGAGAACAGATACGCAGTATTTT.

This chain links TRBV5-6 with TRBJ2-7; 7 bases are shared with TRBD1. The ends lost 3 bases at V and 2 bases at J; junction bases unmatched: 8. Germline CDR1 and CDR2: SGHDT and YYEEEE. The CDR3 extends over 15 amino acids. CDR3 in amino acids: CASSSELTGAYEQYF. Written as DNA, the CDR3 is TGTGCCAGCAGCTCAGAATTAACAGGGGCCTACGAGCAGTACTTC. The entire variable domain, with the rest obtained from reference TRBV5-6 and TRBJ2-7, is as follows: DAGVTQSPTHLIKTRGQQVTLRCSPKSGHDTVSWYQQALGQGPQFIFQYYEEEERQRGNFPDRFSGHQFPNYSSELNVNALLLGDSALYLCASSSELTGAYEQYFGPGTRLTVT.

As DNA, the CDR3 is TGTGCCAGCAGTTACCCAAGCGACGTAGGGGGGGGGCCGGCCCAGTACTTC. This translates into CASSYPSDVGGGPAQYF. V usage is TRBV6-2 or TRBV6-3 and J usage is TRBJ2-5; D possibly corresponds to TRBD2 (7 bases). In germline, CDR1 is MNHEY, CDR2 SVGEGT. V was cut by 2 bases and J by 9 bases, with 25 bases left in between. This CDR3 spans 17 amino acids.

This chain uses TRBV27 with TRBJ2-3, with 8 bases aligning to TRBD2. This CDR3 is built from 13 residues. The V segment lost 3 bases and the J segment 5 bases; nucleotides outside the gene matches: 1. Looked up from germline, CDR1 is MNHEY and CDR2 is SMNVEV (reference sequence). In nucleotides, the CDR3 is TGTGCCAGCAGTTTCGGGACTAGAGATACGCAGTATTTT. Encoded protein: CASSFGTRDTQYF.

The V call is TRBV5-1, the J call TRBJ2-2; 7 bases are shared with TRBD1. CDR1 and CDR2 from the germline V gene are SGHRS and YFSETQ. V trimming: 3 bases; J trimming: 5 bases; junction bases outside the gene matches: 4. The CDR3 has 14 residues. The CDR3 loop is CASSSDRATGELFF. CDR3 coding DNA: TGCGCCAGCAGCTCTGACAGGGCAACCGGGGAGCTGTTTTTT.

This chain links TRBV28 with TRBJ1-4; TRBD1 agrees at 8 bases. Germline CDR1 is MDHEN and CDR2 is SYDVKM. The CDR3 is 17 residues long. V gave up 5 bases and J gave up 10 bases; unmatched junction bases: 18. DNA for the CDR3: TGTGCCAGCAGTAGAACGGGTACGGGACAGGTCGATGGAAAACTGTTTTTT. It specifies CASSRTGTGQVDGKLFF.